This is a list of T cell receptor beta chains from one sample in a study of T-cell reconstitution after alpha-beta-depleted transplantation in children. Each CDR3 protein is one row after TCRdb ran MiXCR on the PCR reads. The sample lists hundreds of thousands of distinct CDR3 sequences, roughly 8% occurring once. This specimen consisted of PBMCs, mostly from graft donor cells, obtained 180 days after TCRalphabeta/CD19-depleted stem cell transplant. The source of these receptors is a male patient aged 5 to 17 who had a stem cell transplant for acute lymphoblastic leukemia, so the T cells may come from the graft donor. Each CDR3 is given with its conserved first and last residue. The D gene is left open where the match is weak. Some rows have no size entry. The others give once, few or many, or a class for an expanded clone.

TRBJ1-5 | TRBV10-3 | many | NA | TGTGCCATCAGTGACGGGGGGGGTGCCAATCAGCCCCAGCATTTT | CAISDGGGANQPQHF
TRBJ2-1 | TRBV6-1 | few | NA | TGTGCCAGCAGCGACCCGGGGGCCTACAATGAGCAGTTCTTC | CASSDPGAYNEQFF
TRBJ1-3 | TRBV28 | many | TRBD1 | TGTGCCAGCAGTAGACAGGGGCGCTCTGGAAACACCATATATTTT | CASSRQGRSGNTIYF
TRBJ2-5 | TRBV5-5 | many | NA | TGTGCCAGCAGCGTACTAGGGGGGAAGGAGACCCAGTACTTC | CASSVLGGKETQYF
TRBJ2-1 | TRBV7-2 | many | NA | TGTGCCAGCAGCCTCCGGGAAAGTATTGAGCAGTTCTTC | CASSLRESIEQFF
TRBJ1-5 | TRBV21-1 | NA | NA | TGTGCCAGCAGCAAAGCGCGGACATCCAAGGGACATAGCAATCAGCCCCAGCATTTT | CASSKARTSKGHSNQPQHF
TRBJ2-7 | TRBV13 | many | TRBD1 | TGTGCCAGCAGCCTAGAATACAGGGGGCTCAACGAGCAGTACTTC | CASSLEYRGLNEQYF
TRBJ2-7 | TRBV20-1 | many | NA | TGCAGTGCTAAGAGGGAGGGGGTTCGGCCCCTCTACGAGCAGTACTTC | CSAKREGVRPLYEQYF
TRBJ2-5 | TRBV19 | many | NA | TGTGCCAGTAGGAGAACAGGGACCCAAGAGACCCAGTACTTC | CASRRTGTQETQYF
TRBJ1-3 | TRBV6-1 | many | NA | TGTGCCTGCGGACAGTCCACTGGAAACACCATATATTTT | CACGQSTGNTIYF
TRBJ1-1 | TRBV4-3 | many | NA | TGCGCCAGCAGCCAAGTCCCGGCCACCGAAGCTTTCTTT | CASSQVPATEAFF
TRBJ2-7 | TRBV5-1 | many | TRBD2 | TGCGCCAGCAGCTTGGAATGGGTTGGACTAGCTGAGGGCTACGAGCAGTACTTC | CASSLEWVGLAEGYEQYF
TRBJ1-6 | TRBV2 | NA | TRBD1 | TGTGCCTTCAGTTTACACTTCATGGGGGACAGGGGAAATTCACCCCTCCACTTT | CAFSLHFMGDRGNSPLHF
TRBJ2-7 | TRBV12-3/TRBV12-4 | many | TRBD2 | TGTGCCAGCACCCGGGGACTAGGACGGGACGAGCAGTACTTC | CASTRGLGRDEQYF
TRBJ1-1 | TRBV12-3/TRBV12-4 | many | NA | TGTGCCAGCACCCCGGACAGATCGCCCACTGAAGCTTTCTTT | CASTPDRSPTEAFF
TRBJ1-2 | TRBV7-9 | NA | NA | TGTGCCAGCAGCTTAAAGGACTCTTATGGCTACACCTTC | CASSLKDSYGYTF
TRBJ2-2 | TRBV20-1 | many | TRBD1 | TGCAGTGCAATACGGGACAGGGGAGCCGGGGAGCTGTTTTTT | CSAIRDRGAGELFF
TRBJ2-3 | TRBV6-5 | many | TRBD2 | TGTGCCAGCAGTTACAGGGTTAGCGGGGCGGTCACAGATACGCAGTATTTT | CASSYRVSGAVTDTQYF
TRBJ1-4 | TRBV12-3/TRBV12-4 | many | NA | TGTGCCAGCTCTCGGAGGGGTGAAAAACTGTTTTTT | CASSRRGEKLFF
TRBJ2-7 | TRBV28 | NA | TRBD1 | TGTGCCAGCAGTAGACAGGGGGCGAACTACGAGCAGTACTTC | CASSRQGANYEQYF
TRBJ1-1 | TRBV2 | many | NA | TGTGCCAGCAGTGACTGGGCTGAAGCTTTCTTT | CASSDWAEAFF
TRBJ2-1 | TRBV6-7 | NA | TRBD2 | TGTCAGCGGACTAGCGGGAGGGAGGCCTACAATGAGCAGTTCTTC | CQRTSGREAYNEQFF
TRBJ1-5 | TRBV19 | few | TRBD1 | TGTGCCAGTAGTACCGACAGGGCGGCTTATAGCAATCAGCCCCAGCATTTT | CASSTDRAAYSNQPQHF
TRBJ2-7 | TRBV6-1 | NA | TRBD2 | TGTGCCAGCAGTCTAGCGGGAGGACAAGGGGAGCAGTACTTC | CASSLAGGQGEQYF
TRBJ1-1 | TRBV28 | many | NA | TGTGCCAGCAGTTTAACGTTCCAGTGGAACACTGAAGCTTTCTTT | CASSLTFQWNTEAFF
TRBJ1-5 | TRBV12-3/TRBV12-4 | many | TRBD1 | TGTGCCAGCAGCCCGGGACAGGGGGCTGTTTCGGGCAATCAGCCCCAGCATTTT | CASSPGQGAVSGNQPQHF
TRBJ1-3 | TRBV4-2 | many | NA | TGTGCCAGCAGCCAAGAGTTGGGGGCCGACACCATATATTTT | CASSQELGADTIYF
TRBJ2-5 | TRBV7-9 | many | NA | TGTGCCAGCAGCCCAGCGGGCCCCGAAATAACCCAGTACTTC | CASSPAGPEITQYF
TRBJ1-1 | TRBV12-3/TRBV12-4 | many | NA | TGTGCCAGCAGCCCCGGGCCGTCCTTTACAGCTTTCTTT | CASSPGPSFTAFF
TRBJ2-7 | TRBV10-3 | many | TRBD2 | TGTGCCATCAGACTGACTAGCGGATCCTACGAGCAGTACTTC | CAIRLTSGSYEQYF
TRBJ2-5 | TRBV5-6 | NA | NA | TGTGCCAGCAGCTCGGAGTTCCAAGAGACCCAGTACTTC | CASSSEFQETQYF